A single sample gave rise to the 3 T cell receptor beta chains below, sequenced in a study of blood T cell repertoires in COVID-19. Here immunoSEQ multiplex PCR was the method, and the copy in TCRdb shows in-frame clones only, minus some. Of hundreds of thousands of clones listed, 80% to 90% are singletons. Sequencing was carried out using peripheral blood. The receptors were sampled from an older woman with COVID-19, enrolled during active disease.

This clone has more than one count but fewer than ten. V usage is TRBV27 and J usage is TRBJ2-2; 7 bases fit TRBD1. Germline trimming cut 6 bases from V and 7 bases from J; bases unmatched to any gene: 8. Germline V CDR1 and CDR2: MNHEY, SMNVEV (reference sequence). The CDR3 is 14 residues long. The DNA of the CDR3 is TGTGCCAGCAGGGGACAGACCTTCGGCGGGGAGCTGTTTTTT. Its translation is CASRGQTFGGELFF.

In this sample, this clone turned up once. This chain connects TRBV6-2 or TRBV6-3 to TRBJ1-5; 7 bases align to TRBD1. Germline V gives CDR1 MNHEY, CDR2 SVGEGT. This CDR3 region has 15 residues. V was clipped by 5 bases and J by 0 bases; unmatched bases: 4. CDR3 residues: CASSRTGHSNQPQHF. The CDR3 nucleotides are TGTGCCAGCAGTCGGACAGGACATAGCAATCAGCCCCAGCATTTT.

Only one count was recorded for this clone. The gene calls are TRBV5-6 and TRBJ2-1; 10 bases agree with TRBD1. Germline CDR1 SGHDT, CDR2 YYEEEE. The CDR3 is 15 amino acids. J gave up 6 bases and V 3 bases, and 6 bases lay outside the gene matches. The DNA of the CDR3 is TGTGCCAGCAGCTGGCGCCGGACAGGGGGCAATGAGCAGTTCTTC. As protein: CASSWRRTGGNEQFF.